These T cell receptor beta chains were read from a single sample in a study of cytomegalovirus exposure and HLA in healthy donors. The data were produced by immunoSEQ multiplex PCR, yet TCRdb's version contains in-frame clones alone and is incomplete. The sample contains more than 100,000 clones, 65% to 90% of which appear only once. The sample consisted of PBMCs. The receptors derive from a man in his thirties or forties in good health and CMV-seronegative. CDR3s include the opening cysteine and the closing phenylalanine or tryptophan. Each record gives: J gene, D gene, V gene, clone size, CDR3 DNA, CDR3 protein. A D gene is named only where the DNA matches it firmly. Clone size is shown for a subset of rows, as once, few, many or a class of expanded clone.

J: TRBJ1-3; D: -; V: TRBV6-5; size: -; DNA: TGTGCCAGCAGTTACGGAGGGGCAGGAAACACCATATATTTT; CDR3: CASSYGGAGNTIYF
J: TRBJ2-4; D: -; V: TRBV6-1; size: -; DNA: TGTGCCAGCAGGGATGGTGGGAGCAACATTCAGTACTTC; CDR3: CASRDGGSNIQYF
J: TRBJ1-5; D: TRBD1; V: TRBV4-1; size: -; DNA: TGCGCCAGCAGCCAAGTTTACAGGGGGCATCAGCCCCAGCATTTT; CDR3: CASSQVYRGHQPQHF
J: TRBJ2-2; D: -; V: TRBV7-9; size: -; DNA: TGTGCCAGCAGCCCCGACGGGACCGGGGAGCTGTTTTTT; CDR3: CASSPDGTGELFF
J: TRBJ2-5; D: TRBD2; V: TRBV7-7; size: -; DNA: TGTGCCAGCAGCATCGGACTAGCGCAAGAGACCCAGTACTTC; CDR3: CASSIGLAQETQYF
J: TRBJ2-5; D: TRBD1; V: TRBV11-2; size: -; DNA: TGTGCCAGCAGCTTCGGGGGACAGGGCCAAGAGACCCAGTACTTC; CDR3: CASSFGGQGQETQYF
J: TRBJ1-2; D: TRBD1; V: TRBV9; size: -; DNA: TGTGCCAGCAGCCCGGGACAGGGGGCGGGATATGGCTACACCTTC; CDR3: CASSPGQGAGYGYTF
J: TRBJ2-3; D: -; V: TRBV27; size: -; DNA: TGTGCCAGCAGTTTATACGGGAGGCAGTATTTT; CDR3: CASSLYGRQYF
J: TRBJ1-3; D: -; V: TRBV7-9; size: -; DNA: TGTTCCAGCAGCCCCTTTGGGGGGGCGTCTGGAAACACCATATATTTT; CDR3: CSSSPFGGASGNTIYF
J: TRBJ2-2; D: TRBD1; V: TRBV4-1; size: -; DNA: TGCGCCAGCAGCACCGCACAGGGGGGTTTGCGCACCGGGGAGCTGTTTTTT; CDR3: CASSTAQGGLRTGELFF
J: TRBJ2-7; D: -; V: TRBV9; size: -; DNA: TGTGCCAGCAGCGCCGGACAAGGCACCACCTACGAGCAGTACTTC; CDR3: CASSAGQGTTYEQYF
J: TRBJ2-1; D: TRBD2; V: TRBV7-2; size: few; DNA: TGTGCCAGCAGGGACGGGGGGGGGTACAATGAGCAGTTCTTC; CDR3: CASRDGGGYNEQFF
J: TRBJ1-5; D: -; V: TRBV27; size: -; DNA: TGTGCCAGCAGTTTTAGGGGCATTCATCAGCCCCAGCATTTT; CDR3: CASSFRGIHQPQHF
J: TRBJ2-2; D: TRBD1; V: TRBV11-3; size: -; DNA: TGTGCCAGCAGGGACAGGGGGTCCGGGGAGCTGTTTTTT; CDR3: CASRDRGSGELFF
J: TRBJ1-4; D: -; V: TRBV28; size: -; DNA: TGTGCCAGCAGTTCCCCCCGGGTGGGTGAAAAACTGTTTTTT; CDR3: CASSSPRVGEKLFF
J: TRBJ2-2; D: -; V: TRBV11-3; size: -; DNA: TGTGCCAGCAGCTTCAGGGAAGGGACCGGGGAGCTGTTTTTT; CDR3: CASSFREGTGELFF
J: TRBJ1-4; D: -; V: TRBV7-9; size: -; DNA: TGTGCCAGCAGCTTGGGGCCGCGCCTGGGTGAAAAACTGTTTTTT; CDR3: CASSLGPRLGEKLFF
J: TRBJ2-7; D: TRBD1; V: TRBV27; size: once; DNA: TGTGCCAGCAGTTCCCCCGGACAGGGAAACTACGAGCAGTACTTC; CDR3: CASSSPGQGNYEQYF
J: TRBJ2-7; D: -; V: TRBV28; size: -; DNA: TGTGCCAGCAGTTTAGTGGGGGGCGAGCAGTACTTC; CDR3: CASSLVGGEQYF
J: TRBJ2-3; D: TRBD2; V: TRBV9; size: -; DNA: TGTGCCAGCAGCGTAGCTCTGGCGGGGGGTGGTAAAGATACGCAGTATTTT; CDR3: CASSVALAGGGKDTQYF